The next 22 T cell receptor beta chains were all read from a single sample in a study of shared clonotypes between healthy human individuals (dated by TCRdb to the early 2020s). CD8 naive samples were obtained by positive selection for CCR7 among CD45RO-negative cells, yielding a CD45RA+CCR7+ population from which TemRA cells were excluded. Libraries were constructed by the immunoSEQ multiplex PCR assay. In TCRdb, the immuneACCESS table is reduced to in-frame sequences with V and J assigned. These tables do not hold every clone; where another copy was compared, an unresolved V gene accounts for under half, and the others remain unexplained. The sample table holds about 1,800,000 clones, of which about 95% were seen once. The top ten hold roughly 1% of the sample. The sample was naive CD8+ T cells sorted from blood. The meaning of the sample's cell subset or site label: CD45RA+CCR7+. These TCRs come from a man aged 18-30 years in good health.

This chain connects TRBV27 to TRBJ1-6; D ambiguous. The germline CDR1 and CDR2 sequences are MNHEY and SMNVEV (reference sequence). This CDR3 region has 14 residues. The V end was cut by 6 bases, the J end by 7 bases, with 13 bases between. CDR3 DNA sequence: TGTGCCAGCAGAGCGGATGCCATAAATTCACCCCTCCACTTT. It codes for CASRADAINSPLHF.

A note on this clone: Other DNA sequences within the sample encode an identical CDR3. The V call is TRBV27, the J call TRBJ2-1, with D uncertain. Germline V gene lookup returns CDR1 MNHEY and CDR2 SMNVEV (reference sequence). The CDR3 has 14 amino acids. Trimming removed 2 bases from V and 0 bases from J, with 5 bases in between. The CDR3 loop is CASSLGSSYNEQFF. CDR3 in DNA: TGTGCCAGCAGTTTAGGTAGCTCCTACAATGAGCAGTTCTTC.

Regarding this clone: Given the absence of the conserved phenylalanine or tryptophan at the CDR3 end, a read error is likely. The DNA is left out, because the CDR3 cannot be placed on it with certainty; the CDR3 is given as TCRdb lists it. This chain joins TRBV28 and TRBJ2-7; the table's D call, TRBD2, was not checked against the DNA. The CDR3 spans 10 residues, counting both ends. From germline, CDR1 is MDHEN and CDR2 SYDVKM. The CDR3 loop reads CASSAPGLAG.

J is TRBJ2-7 and V is TRBV30; 8 bases fit TRBD1. The CDR3 has 14 residues. CDR1 and CDR2 from the germline V gene are GTSNPN and SVGIG (reference sequence). The trim removed 0 bases at V and 3 bases at J, leaving 4 bases unmatched. This CDR3 is CAWSVATGDYEQYF. Written as DNA, the CDR3 is TGTGCCTGGAGTGTAGCGACAGGGGACTACGAGCAGTACTTC.

Comment on this clone: The sample carries other DNA sequences with the same CDR3. The genes are TRBV9 and TRBJ2-5; the D is unclear. Per germline, CDR1 SGDLS and CDR2 YYNGEE. This CDR3 is 13 amino acids long. V lost 0 bases and J lost 1, with 4 bases in between. As DNA, the CDR3 is TGTGCCAGCAGCGTAGCGGGCCAAGAGACCCAGTACTTC. Amino acids: CASSVAGQETQYF.

The genes are TRBV6-6 and TRBJ1-3; D gene uncertain. The V end was cut by 6 bases, the J end by 0 bases, with 9 bases between. Germline V gene data show CDR1 as MNHNY and CDR2 as SVGAGI (reference sequence). This CDR3 contains 14 residues. This chain's CDR3 is CASSLDNSGNTIYF. CDR3 coding DNA: TGTGCCAGCAGCCTAGACAACTCTGGAAACACCATATATTTT.

The DNA of the CDR3 is TGTGCCAGCAGTTACGGGGACAGGAATTCACCCCTCCACTTT. Translation: CASSYGDRNSPLHF. The chain couples TRBV6-6 to TRBJ1-6; TRBD1 matches at 8 bases. This CDR3 comprises 14 residues. Losses at the gene ends were 2 bases for V and 7 bases for J; bases not matched to a gene: 1. Germline V gene lookup returns CDR1 MNHNY and CDR2 SVGAGI (reference sequence).

The count of this clone is one. The chain links TRBV6-5 to TRBJ2-5, with D maybe TRBD2 (6 bases). This CDR3 spans 15 amino acids. Trimming left V 0 bases short and J 4 bases short, with 12 bases between. Germline V lookup: CDR1 MNHEY, CDR2 SVGAGI. As DNA, the CDR3 is TGTGCCAGCAGTTACTCGACCCGACTAGGAGAGACCCAGTACTTC. It codes for CASSYSTRLGETQYF.

This chain links TRBV6-6 with TRBJ2-7; a weak D match, TRBD2 (6 bases). Germline CDR1 and CDR2: MNHNY and SVGAGI (reference sequence). With 10 bases removed from V and 5 bases from J, the gap between germline ends came to 18 bases. This CDR3 has 13 amino acids. Written as DNA, the CDR3 is TGTGCCATCACCGGGGGTGGCGAAAACGAGCAGTACTTC. Translation: CAITGGGENEQYF.

The chain joins TRBV9 to TRBJ2-2; D is unclear. Germline CDR1 and CDR2: SGDLS and YYNGEE. The CDR3 loop spans 16 amino acids. With 0 bases removed from V and 1 base from J, the gap between germline ends came to 10 bases. This CDR3 reads CASSVGHRLNTGELFF. CDR3 coding DNA: TGTGCCAGCAGCGTAGGACACCGATTGAACACCGGGGAGCTGTTTTTT.

The chain joins TRBV27 to TRBJ2-7; weak D call: TRBD2 (6 bases). From germline, CDR1 is MNHEY and CDR2 SMNVEV (reference sequence). This CDR3 spans 15 amino acids. V lost 10 bases and J 2 bases, leaving 21 bases between the germline ends. The chain's CDR3 is CATERPELAPYEQYF. In DNA, the CDR3 is TGTGCCACCGAAAGACCGGAACTAGCCCCCTACGAGCAGTACTTC.

This sequence joins TRBV28 and TRBJ2-7; TRBD2 is a possible D gene (5 bases). Germline-derived CDR1 and CDR2 are MDHEN and SYDVKM. The CDR3 runs 14 residues. V lost 3 bases, J lost 2 bases, and 11 bases lay in between. The CDR3 DNA follows: TGTGCCAGCAGTTTTCCCGGGGATACCTACGAGCAGTACTTC. This translates into CASSFPGDTYEQYF. The full variable domain, its missing parts supplied by reference TRBV28 and TRBJ2-7, is DVKVTQSSRYLVKRTGEKVFLECVQDMDHENMFWYRQDPGLGLRLIYFSYDVKMKEKGDIPEGYSVSREKKERFSLILESASTNQTSMYLCASSFPGDTYEQYFGPGTRLTVT.

The chain joins TRBV2 to TRBJ2-7, with D perhaps TRBD2 (5 bases). Looked up from germline, CDR1 is SNHLY and CDR2 is FYNNEI. The V gene lost 8 bases and the J gene lost 0 bases, with 11 bases spanning the gap. The CDR3 has 13 residues. The CDR3 loop is CASRSVSSYEQYF. CDR3 DNA: TGTGCCAGCCGTAGCGTAAGCTCCTACGAGCAGTACTTC.

The chain carries TRBV13 and TRBJ2-5; 7 bases are a match to TRBD1. CDR1 and CDR2 from the germline V gene are PRHDT and FYEKMQ (reference sequence). With V trimmed by 0 bases and J by 6 bases, 10 bases remained unmatched. The CDR3 consists of 16 residues. CDR3 coding DNA: TGTGCCAGCAGCTTAGGCCTCGACAGGGAGAGGCAGACCCAGTACTTC. Its protein product is CASSLGLDRERQTQYF.

This clone has just one count. The same CDR3 can be traced to other DNA sequences in this sample. The rearrangement uses TRBV28 and TRBJ2-7, with D uncertain. The length of the CDR3 is 13 residues. Deletions cut 6 bases from V and 1 base from J, with 10 bases between. The V gene's germline CDR1 is MDHEN and CDR2 SYDVKM. DNA for the CDR3: TGTGCCAGCAGCCTGGGCCTTTCCTACGAGCAGTACTTC. It is translated as CASSLGLSYEQYF.

This chain joins TRBV2 and TRBJ1-5, with no clear D. The germline V and J ends were trimmed by 1 base and 3 bases, with 7 bases remaining between them. The CDR3 is 14 residues long. Germline-derived CDR1 and CDR2 are SNHLY and FYNNEI. The CDR3 here is CASSEVGPNQPQHF. Here the CDR3 DNA reads TGTGCCAGCAGTGAAGTAGGACCCAATCAGCCCCAGCATTTT.

This sequence joins TRBV13 and TRBJ2-7; no reliable D call. V lost 0 bases and J lost 2, with 5 bases in between. Germline V gene data show CDR1 as PRHDT and CDR2 as FYEKMQ (reference sequence). CDR3 length: 13 amino acids. CDR3 residues: CASSLGVAYEQYF. CDR3 bases: TGTGCCAGCAGCTTAGGGGTAGCCTACGAGCAGTACTTC.

Remarks on this clone: At the DNA level, this CDR3 is encoded by other sequences in the same sample as well. V gene TRBV27 combines with J gene TRBJ2-1; TRBD1 might be the D (6 bases). CDR1 is MNHEY and CDR2 is SMNVEV in the germline V gene (reference sequence). V lost 5 bases and J 7 bases, leaving 6 bases between the germline ends. The CDR3 length is 11 residues. The CDR3: CASSRGNEQFF. The CDR3 nucleotides are TGTGCCAGCAGTAGGGGGAATGAGCAGTTCTTC.

The V gene is TRBV9, the J gene TRBJ2-2; 8 bases align to TRBD1. Germline V gene data show CDR1 as SGDLS and CDR2 as YYNGEE. V shed 3 bases and J 0 bases; nucleotides not matched to a gene: 4. This CDR3 is 16 amino acids long. The DNA for the CDR3 is TGTGCCAGCAGCGGAGGACAGGGACCGAACACCGGGGAGCTGTTTTTT. Protein product: CASSGGQGPNTGELFF.

The chain has TRBV4-3 and TRBJ2-7; D not resolved. V was shortened by 4 bases and J by 0 bases, with 13 bases between the two germline ends. Germline-derived CDR1 and CDR2 are LGHNA and YSLEER. The CDR3 length is 15 residues. The CDR3 DNA reads TGCGCCAGCAGCCGCTTAACAGAGAACTCCTACGAGCAGTACTTC. Protein sequence: CASSRLTENSYEQYF.

The chain has TRBV10-3 and TRBJ2-1; 10 bases fit TRBD2. The CDR3 totals 18 residues. Germline CDR1 ENHRY, CDR2 SYGVKD. Trimming removed 3 bases from V and 7 bases from J; junction bases left unmatched: 15. DNA of the CDR3: TGTGCCATCAGTGACCCCCCGGGTCTAGCGGGAGAAGAGAATGAGCAGTTCTTC. It specifies CAISDPPGLAGEENEQFF.

The chain carries TRBV7-2 and TRBJ2-3; D ambiguous. The V gene's germline CDR1 is SGHTA and CDR2 FQGNSA. Trimming shortened V by 4 bases and J by 0 bases, and 11 bases separated the two germline ends. CDR3 length: 15 residues. The CDR3 here is CASSSLPSSTDTQYF. The CDR3 coding sequence is TGTGCCAGCAGCTCCCTGCCCTCTAGCACAGATACGCAGTATTTT.